This T cell receptor (beta chain) was found in a study of cytomegalovirus exposure and HLA in healthy donors. Study details: A subsequent analysis stated that the approximately 110 validation repertoires were run on the same platform as the approximately 610 first-cohort repertoires. Broader study findings: TCR beta chains numbering more than 150 were designated cytomegalovirus-associated.

V was trimmed by 0 bases and J by 2 bases, leaving 17 bases between them. CDR1 is SGHDN, CDR2 FVKESK, per germline. The CDR3 has 17 amino acids. Profiling relied on immunoSEQ multiplex PCR, and the TCRdb table lists in-frame clones only, not all of them. The sample shows around 150,000 clones, approximately 96% of them seen only once. This clone was counted a few times. Its target is unknown. This chain uses TRBV14 with TRBJ2-7, with D maybe TRBD1 (5 bases). Sequences were obtained from PBMCs. This receptor was taken from a woman between 18 and 30 years old in good health and CMV-seronegative. CDR3 in amino acids: CASSQDYGLQGTYEQYF. CDR3 DNA: TGTGCCAGCAGCCAAGATTATGGCTTGCAGGGAACCTACGAGCAGTACTTC.